This TCR beta chain stems from a study of OX40 agonist ivuxolimab in advanced cancers. Background on the study: Three dose-escalation patients had partial responses: one with hepatocellular carcinoma and two with cutaneous melanoma.

Only in-frame clones appear in the TCRdb table, and some are missing; sequencing was by immunoSEQ multiplex PCR. The sample includes around 97,000 clones, less than 90% seen only once; the top ten take less than 6.5%. This clone occurred a few times. Losses at the gene ends were 7 bases for V and 4 bases for J; bases not matched to a gene: 8. This CDR3 is 14 amino acids long. CDR1 and CDR2 (germline): LNHDA, SQIVND (reference sequence). The source is an adult with an advanced solid tumor such as melanoma, head and neck, liver or kidney cancer. The genes are TRBV19 and TRBJ1-2; 8 nucleotides match TRBD1. The sequencing here drew on CD4+ or CD8+ T cells sorted from blood, taken in a trial of the OX40 agonist ivuxolimab. The CDR3 loop is CASNPGQGTYGYTF. The CDR3 region has the DNA TGTGCCAGTAACCCAGGACAGGGAACCTATGGCTACACCTTC.